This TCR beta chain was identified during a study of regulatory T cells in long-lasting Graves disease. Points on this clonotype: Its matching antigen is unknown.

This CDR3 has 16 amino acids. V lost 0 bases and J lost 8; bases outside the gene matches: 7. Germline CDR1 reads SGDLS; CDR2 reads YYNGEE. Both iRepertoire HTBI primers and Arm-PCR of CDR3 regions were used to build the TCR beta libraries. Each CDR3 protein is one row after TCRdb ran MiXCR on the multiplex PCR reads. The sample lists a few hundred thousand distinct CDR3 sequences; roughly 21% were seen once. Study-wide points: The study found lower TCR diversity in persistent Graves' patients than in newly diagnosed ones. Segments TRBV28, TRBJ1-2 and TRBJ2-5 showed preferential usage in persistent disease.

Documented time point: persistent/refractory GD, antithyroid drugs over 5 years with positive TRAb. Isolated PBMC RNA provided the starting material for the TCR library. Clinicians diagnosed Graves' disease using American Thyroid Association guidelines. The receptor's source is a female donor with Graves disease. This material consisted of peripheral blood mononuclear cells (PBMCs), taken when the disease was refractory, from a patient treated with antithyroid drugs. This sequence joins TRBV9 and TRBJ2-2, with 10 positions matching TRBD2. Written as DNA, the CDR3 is TGTGCCAGCAGCGTAGAGACTAGCGGGTGGCGAGGGGAGCTGTTTTTT. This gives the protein CASSVETSGWRGELFF. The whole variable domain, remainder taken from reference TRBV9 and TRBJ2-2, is DSGVTQTPKHLITATGQRVTLRCSPRSGDLSVYWYQQSLDQGLQFLIQYYNGEERAKGNILERFSAQQFPDLHSELNLSSLELGDSALYFCASSVETSGWRGELFFGEGSRLTVL.